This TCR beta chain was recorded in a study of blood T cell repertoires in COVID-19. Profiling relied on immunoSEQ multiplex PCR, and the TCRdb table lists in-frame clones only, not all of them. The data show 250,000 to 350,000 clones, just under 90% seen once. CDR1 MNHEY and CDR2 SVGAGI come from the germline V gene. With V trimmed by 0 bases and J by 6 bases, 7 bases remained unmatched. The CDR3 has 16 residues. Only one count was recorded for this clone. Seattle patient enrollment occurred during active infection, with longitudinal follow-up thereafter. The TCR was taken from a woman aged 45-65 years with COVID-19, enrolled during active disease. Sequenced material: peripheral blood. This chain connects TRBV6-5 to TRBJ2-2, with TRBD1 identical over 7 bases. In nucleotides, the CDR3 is TGTGCCAGCAGTTACTCCGGGACAGCTCAGGCCGGGGAGCTGTTTTTT. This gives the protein CASSYSGTAQAGELFF.